This T cell receptor beta chain was identified in a study of radiation and T cells in renal cell carcinoma. Study background: Nephrectomy followed 15 Gy stereotactic body radiation by 4 weeks.

Time point defined: baseline pretreatment blood. Treatment indicated: 15 Gy SBRT to primary tumor, nephrectomy 4 weeks later. After SBRT, blood was collected at 2 and 4 weeks, plus baseline. After removal of 5 bases from V and 5 bases from J, the junction contained 6 bases not matched to a gene. CDR3 length: 15 amino acids. The V gene's germline CDR1 is MNHEY and CDR2 SVGAGI. Generated by immunoSEQ multiplex PCR, the TCRdb table keeps only in-frame clones and is missing some. The sample gives about 49,000 clones, roughly 80% of which show up once; about 31% is in the top ten. The chain is built from TRBV6-5 and TRBJ1-5; TRBD1 agrees at 10 bases. This specimen was blood, taken from a patient whose treatment included radiotherapy and nephrectomy. This TCR was recovered from a woman between 65 and 79 years old with renal cell carcinoma. As DNA, the CDR3 is TGTGCCAGCAGTCCGACAGGGGGCCTCGATCAGCCCCAGCATTTT. Its protein is CASSPTGGLDQPQHF.